This T cell receptor beta chain came from a study of blood T cell repertoires in COVID-19. Study at large: Donors in the United States, Italy and Spain gave samples during acute or convalescent COVID-19. The cDNA or gDNA used as material had been derived from T cells, B-cell-depleted T cells, or PBMCs.

Source study methods: Quantification of nucleated cells was approximated via reference gene primer amplification. The repertoire was sequenced with immunoSEQ multiplex PCR; TCRdb's copy has only in-frame clones and lacks some. The DNA was the basis for D and trimming; V, J and clone size are from that table. The repertoire includes more than 200,000 clones, 86% of them detected once, and about 4.5% sits in the top ten. The J segment lost 0 bases and the V segment lost 3 bases, leaving 5 bases of the junction unmatched. The CDR3 runs to 16 residues. Germline CDR1 and CDR2: GTSNPN and SVGIG (reference sequence).

The chain joins TRBV30 to TRBJ2-6; 7 bases are a match to TRBD2. Sequencing was done on a sample of peripheral blood. The sequence came from a man between 50 and 59 years old with acute or convalescent COVID-19. CDR3 nucleotides: TGTGCCTGGAGCGGGGGGTGGAACTCTGGGGCCAACGTCCTGACTTTC. This encodes CAWSGGWNSGANVLTF. Variable domain in full (rest from reference TRBV30 and TRBJ2-6): SQTIHQWPATLVQPVGSPLSLECTVEGTSNPNLYWYRQAAGRGLQLLFYSVGIGQISSEVPQNLSASRPQDRQFILSSKKLLLSDSGFYLCAWSGGWNSGANVLTFGAGSRLTVL.